This T cell receptor (beta chain) was retrieved from a study of blood T cell repertoires in COVID-19. Across the whole study: Researchers got acute and convalescent COVID-19 samples from the United States, Italy and Spain.

V lost 9 bases to trimming and J lost 3 bases; unmatched junction nucleotides: 14. The CDR3 length is 16 residues. CDR1 LNHDA and CDR2 SQIVND come from the germline V gene (reference sequence). Per the authors' pipeline: Cell counts per sample came from amplifying reference gene primers. The protocol was immunoSEQ multiplex PCR, while the TCRdb copy is restricted to in-frame clones and leaves out a portion. V, J and clone size are those of that table, while D and trimming were read from the DNA. The sample has over 250,000 clones, around 90% seen once; the top ten hold under 2.5%. The source of this sequence is a middle-aged man with acute or convalescent COVID-19. The source material was peripheral blood. The chain employs TRBV19 and TRBJ2-1, with 7 positions matching TRBD2. This CDR3 reads CASIMQAGPLYNEQFF. The DNA of the CDR3 is TGTGCCAGCATTATGCAAGCGGGGCCCCTCTACAATGAGCAGTTCTTC.